These 21 T cell receptor beta chains share one sample of origin, sequenced in a study of blood T cells in healthy people across ages. Alongside a J-beta primer mix, a sample-barcoded 5' primer served in a second PCR lasting about 7 to 12 cycles. Using its own MiXCR run on the 5' RACE reads, TCRdb lists one record per CDR3 protein. The table has roughly 570,000 distinct CDR3 sequences, 27% seen once. Input material: blood. Receptors were obtained from a woman in her 70s in good health.

The V call is TRBV15, the J call TRBJ1-2; D is ambiguous. The germline V gene has CDR1 LNHNV and CDR2 YYDKDF (reference sequence). The CDR3 has 16 residues. The V gene lost 0 bases and the J gene lost 0 bases, with 11 bases spanning the gap. CDR3 protein: CATSREGSSTNYGYTF. In DNA, the CDR3 is TGTGCCACCAGCAGAGAAGGTAGTAGCACTAACTATGGCTACACCTTC.

The V and J genes are TRBV12-3 or TRBV12-4 and TRBJ2-5; D remains ambiguous. V was pared by 5 bases and J by 2 bases, with 9 bases between. The CDR3 is 13 residues long. The CDR3 DNA sequence: TGTGCCAGCAGTCAACTGATTCAAGAGACCCAGTACTTC. Protein: CASSQLIQETQYF.

The V and J genes are TRBV5-1 and TRBJ2-5, with TRBD1 matching 10 bases. Germline CDR1 is SGHRS and CDR2 is YFSETQ. This CDR3 region has 15 residues. After removal of 4 bases from V and 4 bases from J, the junction contained 7 bases not matched to a gene. The CDR3 sequence is CASSRLGQGRETQYF. The CDR3 nucleotides read TGCGCCAGCAGCCGGCTGGGACAGGGGAGAGAGACCCAGTACTTC.

V usage is TRBV7-9 and J usage is TRBJ1-2; 10 nucleotides align to TRBD1. Germline V gene sequence: CDR1 SEHNR, CDR2 FQNEAQ (reference sequence). The CDR3 totals 16 residues. With V trimmed by 5 bases and J by 7 bases, 13 bases remained unmatched. The CDR3 loop is CASSPTTGGAGRGYTF. The CDR3 bases are TGTGCCAGCAGCCCGACGACAGGGGGCGCTGGTCGTGGCTACACCTTC.

The chain has TRBV2 and TRBJ1-2, with 9 bases identical to TRBD1. Per germline, CDR1 SNHLY and CDR2 FYNNEI. The CDR3 has 15 amino acids. The V segment lost 3 bases and the J segment 8 bases; nucleotides outside the gene matches: 10. The CDR3 loop is CASSDQLRTGVGYTF. The CDR3 DNA is TGTGCCAGCAGTGACCAACTTCGGACAGGGGTGGGCTACACCTTC.

This clonotype occurred a few times. The rearrangement uses TRBV6-1 and TRBJ2-2, with unresolved D. Germline V gene sequence: CDR1 MNHNS, CDR2 SASEGT. This CDR3 contains 10 residues. The V and J ends lost 10 bases and 6 bases respectively, with 6 bases between them. The CDR3, as DNA: TGTGCCACCGGACCCGGGGAGCTGTTTTTT. Its protein product is CATGPGELFF.

J is TRBJ1-1 and V is TRBV30; D remains ambiguous. Germline V gene data show CDR1 as GTSNPN and CDR2 as SVGIG (reference sequence). The CDR3 spans 13 residues. V dropped 2 bases and J dropped 0 bases, with 7 bases sitting between them. CDR3 loop: CAWSPRLNTEAFF. The CDR3 DNA follows: TGTGCCTGGAGTCCCCGGCTGAACACTGAAGCTTTCTTT.

This chain joins TRBV30 and TRBJ2-1; TRBD2 matches at 11 bases. The CDR3 length is 14 residues. V lost 7 bases and J lost 8; bases outside the gene matches: 10. Germline lookup yields CDR1 GTSNPN and CDR2 SVGIG (reference sequence). CDR3 bases: TGTGCCTCCATACTAGCGGGAGCCCGCTATGAGCAGTTCTTC. This gives the protein CASILAGARYEQFF.

This sequence joins TRBV5-1 and TRBJ2-2; no definite D call. The CDR3 loop spans 15 amino acids. Germline-derived CDR1 and CDR2 are SGHRS and YFSETQ. The V end lost 2 bases, the J end lost 1 base, and 9 bases lay between the germline ends. CDR3 amino acids: CASSLLVRNTGELFF. CDR3 sequence (DNA): TGCGCCAGCAGCTTACTCGTGAGGAACACCGGGGAGCTGTTTTTT.

There are a few counts of this clonotype. The rearrangement joins TRBV20-1 to TRBJ2-1; 10 positions agree with TRBD2. Germline assignment: CDR1 DFQATT and CDR2 SNEGSKA (reference sequence). V lost 0 bases and J lost 2; bases outside the gene matches: 4. The CDR3 consists of 16 residues. This CDR3 reads CSARDQSGGAYNEQFF. CDR3 nucleotide sequence: TGCAGTGCTAGAGATCAAAGCGGGGGGGCCTACAATGAGCAGTTCTTC.

This rearrangement joins TRBV7-2 to TRBJ1-1; TRBD1 matches 10 bases. This CDR3 has 16 amino acids. Unmatched junction bases numbered 11, after V lost 4 bases and J lost 6 bases. Germline V CDR1 and CDR2: SGHTA, FQGNSA. The CDR3 bases are TGTGCCAGCAGCTCGAGGCCGACGGACAGGGGGGCTGAAGCTTTCTTT. Protein product: CASSSRPTDRGAEAFF.

The chain couples TRBV18 to TRBJ2-5; 8 bases fit TRBD2. The J call may be wrong; the DNA end is better matched by TRBJ2-7. The CDR3 runs to 15 residues. Germline V gives CDR1 KGHSH, CDR2 LQKENI. The CDR3 loop is CASSGILAGIYEQYF. CDR3 nucleotide sequence: TGTGCCAGCTCCGGAATCTTAGCGGGGATCTACGAGCAGTACTTC.

The chain couples TRBV7-9 to TRBJ2-5; 9 nucleotides line up with TRBD1. V lost 5 bases and J lost 5; bases outside the gene matches: 6. The CDR3 consists of 14 residues. Germline CDR1 SEHNR, CDR2 FQNEAQ (reference sequence). In DNA, the CDR3 is TGTGCCAGCAGCGCCACAGACAGGGGGGAGACCCAGTACTTC. Translation: CASSATDRGETQYF.

A few counts support this clonotype. The gene calls are TRBV21-1 and TRBJ2-7; the table's D call, TRBD1, was not checked against the DNA. TRBV21-1 counts as a pseudogene. This CDR3 is built from 16 residues. The DNA of the CDR3 is TGTGCCAGCAGCAACGATGGGGGCGGGACTGCCTACGAGCAGTACTTC. Translated, it gives CASSNDGGGTAYEQYF.

This clonotype has at least ten counts. The chain combines TRBV2 with TRBJ2-3, with D hard to call. CDR3 length equals 13 residues. The germline V gene has CDR1 SNHLY and CDR2 FYNNEI. The V end lost 5 bases, the J end lost 1 base, and 7 bases lay between the germline ends. Written as DNA, the CDR3 is TGTGCCAGCAGTAGGGCCCGCACAGATACGCAGTATTTT. Translated, it gives CASSRARTDTQYF.

This clonotype was detected a few times. V gene TRBV14 combines with J gene TRBJ2-5; unclear D gene. The tail of the sequence fits TRBJ2-1 better, so the J call may be wrong. Looked up from germline, CDR1 is SGHDN and CDR2 is FVKESK. The CDR3 loop spans 12 amino acids. The CDR3 region has the DNA TGTGCCAGCAGCCCCATATACAATGAGCAGTTCTTC. Translating gives CASSPIYNEQFF.

The chain links TRBV5-1 to TRBJ1-1; D is perhaps TRBD1 (6 bases). The length of the CDR3 is 15 residues. V lost 2 bases, J lost 0 bases, and 11 bases lay in between. CDR1 is SGHRS and CDR2 is YFSETQ in the germline V gene. The CDR3 nucleotides are TGCGCCAGCAGCTTCCGAGGGGACATGAACACTGAAGCTTTCTTT. Protein: CASSFRGDMNTEAFF.

This rearrangement joins TRBV10-3 to TRBJ1-1, with D perhaps matching TRBD1 (6 bases). V shed 3 bases and J shed 6 bases, with 14 bases lying between them. In germline, CDR1 is ENHRY, CDR2 SYGVKD. The CDR3 runs to 14 residues. CDR3 loop: CAISESGGGSEAFF. CDR3 sequence (DNA): TGTGCCATCAGTGAAAGCGGGGGCGGCTCTGAAGCTTTCTTT.

A few counts support this clonotype. One end of the junction varies from germline; a read error may be responsible. The rearrangement uses TRBV6-5 and TRBJ2-5; 8 bases line up with TRBD1. The J call may be in error: the DNA end matches TRBJ2-7 better. Germline values: CDR1 MNHEY, CDR2 SVGAGI. CDR3 length: 15 residues. CDR3 amino acids: CASRNRGKRAYEQYF. CDR3 DNA sequence: TGCGCCAGCAGAAACAGGGGGAAGAGGGCCTACGAGCAGTACTTC.

This clonotype has just a few counts. The chain couples TRBV7-2 to TRBJ2-2, with TRBD2 matching over 8 bases. Trimming took 1 base from V and 0 from J; bases not matched to a gene: 1. The germline gives CDR1 SGHTA, CDR2 FQGNSA. This CDR3 contains 16 residues. The CDR3 DNA sequence: TGTGCCAGCAGCTTAGTCGGGGGGGCGAACACCGGGGAGCTGTTTTTT. This codes for CASSLVGGANTGELFF. The complete variable domain, with remaining parts taken from reference TRBV7-2 and TRBJ2-2, reads GAGVSQSPSNKVTEKGKDVELRCDPISGHTALYWYRQSLGQGLEFLIYFQGNSAPDKSGLPSDRFSAERTGGSVSTLTIQRTQQEDSAVYLCASSLVGGANTGELFFGEGSRLTVL.

The V gene is TRBV20-1, the J gene TRBJ2-2; 10 bases map to TRBD2. V was clipped by 5 bases and J by 4 bases; unmatched bases: 7. CDR1 DFQATT and CDR2 SNEGSKA come from the germline V gene (reference sequence). CDR3 length equals 15 residues. The CDR3 nucleotides are TGCAGTGCTCCGGCTCTAGCGGGGGTCACCGGGGAGCTGTTTTTT. Its translation is CSAPALAGVTGELFF.